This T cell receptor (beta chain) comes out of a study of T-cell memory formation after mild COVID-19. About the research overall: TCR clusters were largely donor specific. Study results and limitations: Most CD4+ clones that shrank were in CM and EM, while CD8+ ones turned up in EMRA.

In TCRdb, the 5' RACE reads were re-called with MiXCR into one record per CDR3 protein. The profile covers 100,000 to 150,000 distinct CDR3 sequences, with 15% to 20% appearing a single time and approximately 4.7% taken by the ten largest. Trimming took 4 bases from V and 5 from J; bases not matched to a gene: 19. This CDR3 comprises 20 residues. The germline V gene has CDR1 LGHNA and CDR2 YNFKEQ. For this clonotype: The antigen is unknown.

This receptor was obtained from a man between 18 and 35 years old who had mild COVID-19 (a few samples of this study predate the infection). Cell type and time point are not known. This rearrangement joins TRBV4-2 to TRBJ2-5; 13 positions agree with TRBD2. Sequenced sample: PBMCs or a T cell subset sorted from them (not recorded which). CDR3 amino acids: CASSPGEGLAGLWNRETQYF. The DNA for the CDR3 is TGTGCCAGCAGCCCTGGAGAGGGACTAGCGGGGTTGTGGAATCGGGAGACCCAGTACTTC.